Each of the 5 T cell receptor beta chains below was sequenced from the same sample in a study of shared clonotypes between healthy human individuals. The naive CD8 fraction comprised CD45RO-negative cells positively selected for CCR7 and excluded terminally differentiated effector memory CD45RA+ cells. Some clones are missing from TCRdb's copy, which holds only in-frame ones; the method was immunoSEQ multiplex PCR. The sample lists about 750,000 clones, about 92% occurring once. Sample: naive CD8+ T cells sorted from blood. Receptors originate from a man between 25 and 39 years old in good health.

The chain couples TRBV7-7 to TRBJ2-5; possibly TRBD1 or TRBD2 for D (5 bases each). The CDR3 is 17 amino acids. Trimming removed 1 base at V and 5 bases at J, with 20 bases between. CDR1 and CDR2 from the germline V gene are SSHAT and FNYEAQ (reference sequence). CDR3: CASSLGGSGEGVETQYF. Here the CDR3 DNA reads TGTGCCAGCAGCTTAGGGGGGTCTGGCGAAGGGGTCGAGACCCAGTACTTC.

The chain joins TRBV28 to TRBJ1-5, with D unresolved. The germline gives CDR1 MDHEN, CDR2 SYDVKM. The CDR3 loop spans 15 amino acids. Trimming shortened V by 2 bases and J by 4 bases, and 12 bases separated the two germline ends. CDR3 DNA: TGTGCCAGCAGTTTACACTACCCCACAAATCAGCCCCAGCATTTT. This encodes CASSLHYPTNQPQHF.

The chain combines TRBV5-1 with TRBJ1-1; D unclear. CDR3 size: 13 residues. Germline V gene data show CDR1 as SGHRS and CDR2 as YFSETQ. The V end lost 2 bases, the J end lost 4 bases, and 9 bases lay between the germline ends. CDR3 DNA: TGCGCCAGCAGCTTAACGGGGAGCACTGAAGCTTTCTTT. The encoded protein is CASSLTGSTEAFF.

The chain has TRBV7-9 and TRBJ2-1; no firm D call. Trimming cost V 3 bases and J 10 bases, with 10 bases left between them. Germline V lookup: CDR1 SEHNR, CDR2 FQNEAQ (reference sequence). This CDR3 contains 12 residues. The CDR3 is CASSLLVEEQFF. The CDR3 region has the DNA TGTGCCAGCAGCTTGTTGGTAGAGGAGCAGTTCTTC. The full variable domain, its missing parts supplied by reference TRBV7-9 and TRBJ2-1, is DTGVSQNPRHKITKRGQNVTFRCDPISEHNRLYWYRQTLGQGPEFLTYFQNEAQLEKSRLLSDRFSAERPKGSFSTLEIQRTEQGDSAMYLCASSLLVEEQFFGPGTRLTVL.

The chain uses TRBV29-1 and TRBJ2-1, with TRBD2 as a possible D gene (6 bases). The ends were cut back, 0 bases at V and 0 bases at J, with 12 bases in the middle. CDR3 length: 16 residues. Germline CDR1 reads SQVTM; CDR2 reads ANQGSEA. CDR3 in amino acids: CSVEDLLASSYNEQFF. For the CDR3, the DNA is TGCAGCGTTGAAGACCTACTAGCCAGCTCCTACAATGAGCAGTTCTTC.